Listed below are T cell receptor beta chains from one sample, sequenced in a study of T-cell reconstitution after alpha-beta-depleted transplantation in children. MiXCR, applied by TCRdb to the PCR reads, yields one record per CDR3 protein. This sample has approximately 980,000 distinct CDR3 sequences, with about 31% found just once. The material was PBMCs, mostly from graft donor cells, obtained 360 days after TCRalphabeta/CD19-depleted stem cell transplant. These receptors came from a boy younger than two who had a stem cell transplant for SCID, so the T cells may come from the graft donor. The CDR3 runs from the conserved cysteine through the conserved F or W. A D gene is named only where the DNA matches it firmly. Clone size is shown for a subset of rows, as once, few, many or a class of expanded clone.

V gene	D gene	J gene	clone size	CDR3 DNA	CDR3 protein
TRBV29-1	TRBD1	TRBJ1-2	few	TGCAGCGGCCGGACAGGGACTAACTATGGCTACACCTTC	CSGRTGTNYGYTF
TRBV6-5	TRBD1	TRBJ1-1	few	TGTGCCAGCAGTTTCACAGGGGATGTGAACACTGAAGCTTTCTTT	CASSFTGDVNTEAFF
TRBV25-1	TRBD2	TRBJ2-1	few	TGTGCCAGCAGTGACTCGTCTATTAAGGCTAGCGGGGTGCACAATGAGCAGTTCTTC	CASSDSSIKASGVHNEQFF
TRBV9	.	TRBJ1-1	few	TGTGCCAGCAGCATTACCGGGTCGGGCACTGAAGCTTTCTTT	CASSITGSGTEAFF
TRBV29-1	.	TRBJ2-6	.	TGCAGCGTTGAATCGATGGCGGGGGTCCTGACTTTC	CSVESMAGVLTF
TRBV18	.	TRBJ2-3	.	TGTGCCAGCTCGCCTGGCGTGGCCACAGATACGCAGTATTTT	CASSPGVATDTQYF
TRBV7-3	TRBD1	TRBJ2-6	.	TGTGCCAGCAGTTACGATTCGTGGGGACAGGGGATAACTGGGGCCAACGTCCTGACTTTC	CASSYDSWGQGITGANVLTF
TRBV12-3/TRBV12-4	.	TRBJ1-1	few	TGTGCCAGCACCGTGGACCAGGGAGTCACTGAAGCTTTCTTT	CASTVDQGVTEAFF
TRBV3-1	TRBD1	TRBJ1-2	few	TGTGCCAGCAGCCCGCGGACAGGCCTCACCCTTGGCTATGGCTACACCTTC	CASSPRTGLTLGYGYTF
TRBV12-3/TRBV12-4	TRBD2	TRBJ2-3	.	TGTGCCAGCAGTCCGCCGGGACTAGCGGGGTTTAGCACAGATACGCAGTATTTT	CASSPPGLAGFSTDTQYF
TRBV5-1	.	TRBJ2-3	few	TGCGCCAGCAGCGGAGGGGGGAACACAGATACGCAGTATTTT	CASSGGGNTDTQYF
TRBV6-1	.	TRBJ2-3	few	TGTGCCAGCAGTAGGACAGTGAAATTGGCAGATACGCAGTATTTT	CASSRTVKLADTQYF
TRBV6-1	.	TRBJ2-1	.	TGTGCCAGCAGCCCCCAAATGACGGGTTCGGGTGAGCAGTTCTTC	CASSPQMTGSGEQFF
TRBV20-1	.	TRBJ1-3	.	TGCAGTGCTAGAGATCTGAGAGGTTGGGGAAACACCATATATTTT	CSARDLRGWGNTIYF
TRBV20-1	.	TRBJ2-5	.	TGCAGTGCTATTGGCTCAGGAGAGACCCAGTACTTC	CSAIGSGETQYF
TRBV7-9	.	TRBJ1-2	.	TGTGCCAGCAGCTTAGTATCCGCAGAAAGTAACTATGGCTACACCTTC	CASSLVSAESNYGYTF
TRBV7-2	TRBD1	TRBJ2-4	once	TGTGCCAGCAGCTTCCAATCCCGACAGGGGGGAAACATTCAGTACTTC	CASSFQSRQGGNIQYF
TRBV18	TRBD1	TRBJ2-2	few	TGTGCCAGCGCCCGGACAGGGAACACCGGGGAGCTGTTTTTT	CASARTGNTGELFF
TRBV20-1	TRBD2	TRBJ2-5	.	TGCAGTGCTCCAGTCCGGGGGGATCAAGAGACCCAGTACTTC	CSAPVRGDQETQYF
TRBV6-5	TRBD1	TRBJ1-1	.	TGTGCCAGCAGTTCCTCGGGGACAGGTCATAACACTGAAGCTTTCTTT	CASSSSGTGHNTEAFF
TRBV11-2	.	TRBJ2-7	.	TGTGCCAGCAGCCAAAACGACGAGAGGGAAGGAGGTGGCTATTACTACGAGCAGTACTTC	CASSQNDEREGGGYYYEQYF
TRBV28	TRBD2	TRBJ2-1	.	TGTGCCAGCAGTTTTTACTTTAGCGGGGGCTCCTACAATGAGCAGTTCTTC	CASSFYFSGGSYNEQFF
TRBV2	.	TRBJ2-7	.	TGTGCCAGCAGTGACTCACAGGTCTCCTACGAGCAGTACTTC	CASSDSQVSYEQYF
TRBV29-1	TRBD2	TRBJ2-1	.	TGCAGCGTTGACAGGGACTACACTTACTATCAGTTCTTC	CSVDRDYTYYQFF
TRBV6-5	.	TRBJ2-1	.	TGTGCCAGCAGTGCTACTCGGGGGGCCCTATACTACAATGAGCAGTTCTTC	CASSATRGALYYNEQFF
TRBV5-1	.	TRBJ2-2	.	TGCGCCAGCAGCTTGGATCGTCAGGGGTCGACCGGGGAGCTGTTTTTT	CASSLDRQGSTGELFF
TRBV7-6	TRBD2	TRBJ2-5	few	TGTGCCAGCAGCTCCCTAGCGGAATGGGCGATGGAGACCCAGTACTTC	CASSSLAEWAMETQYF
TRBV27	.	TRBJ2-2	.	TGTGCCAGCAGCGGGGGGGGCAGGGGGCGCACCGGGGAGCTGTTTTTT	CASSGGGRGRTGELFF
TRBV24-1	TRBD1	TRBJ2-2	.	TGTGCCACCAGTGATTCGGCGAGGGGGCTTACCGGGGAGCTGTTTTTT	CATSDSARGLTGELFF
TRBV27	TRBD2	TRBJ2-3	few	TGTGCCAGCAGTATCGCCGCGGGGGGGACCACAGATACGCAGTATTTT	CASSIAAGGTTDTQYF
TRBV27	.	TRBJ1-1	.	TGTGCCAGCAGTTCGGGACCGTTAATTGAAGCTTTCTTT	CASSSGPLIEAFF
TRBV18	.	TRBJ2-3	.	TGTGCCAGCTCACCTCCAACAAACCCGACAGATACGCAGTATTTT	CASSPPTNPTDTQYF
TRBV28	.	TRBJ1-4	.	TGTGCCAGCAGTTTTCTCCGGGGGCGAGGTGAAAAACTGTTTTTT	CASSFLRGRGEKLFF
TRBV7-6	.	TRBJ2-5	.	TGTGCCAGCAGCTTCCGGGTTGGCGGGGAGACCCAGTACTTC	CASSFRVGGETQYF
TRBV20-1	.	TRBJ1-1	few	TGCAGTGCTGAAGCGGAGAACACTGAAGCTTTCTTT	CSAEAENTEAFF